This T cell receptor beta chain came from a study of cytomegalovirus exposure and HLA in healthy donors. Findings of the study overall: Likely technical artifact: a cluster of highly shared sequence variants.

Points on this clone: Its antigen remains unidentified.

CDR3 length equals 14 residues. Germline-derived CDR1 and CDR2 are MDHEN and SYDVKM. Between the trimmed V and J ends, which lost 5 bases and 0 bases, there was a span of 7 bases. PCR used 60 Vbeta primers and 13 Jbeta primers. TCRdb keeps only in-frame clones here, not all; method: immunoSEQ multiplex PCR. The table lists about 58,000 clones, with about 2.1% in the top ten. The sequencing sample was made of PBMCs. This chain connects TRBV28 to TRBJ1-4; D not certain. The receptor comes from a woman aged 18-29 years in good health and CMV-seronegative. In DNA form, the CDR3 reads TGTGCCAGCAGTACAGTTGCAACTAATGAAAAACTGTTTTTT. It codes for CASSTVATNEKLFF.